This T cell receptor (beta chain) derives from a study of T cell responses to AZD1222 COVID-19 vaccine. Regarding the study as a whole: There were mostly white British donors and more females than males, and clonal diversity was possibly underestimated.

V dropped 5 bases and J dropped 4 bases, with 6 bases sitting between them. The CDR3 contains 12 residues. In regard to this clone: Its antigen remains unknown.

TCRdb keeps only in-frame clones here, not all; method: immunoSEQ multiplex PCR. The sample lists around 140,000 clones; 89% were seen once. Here the sequenced sample was peripheral blood, taken on day 0 of AZD1222 vaccination. V usage is TRBV12-3 or TRBV12-4 and J usage is TRBJ1-5; D unclear. The clonotype was recovered from an adult in good health. In nucleotides, the CDR3 is TGTGCCAGCAGTCCATATAATCAGCCCCAGCATTTT. Its translation is CASSPYNQPQHF.